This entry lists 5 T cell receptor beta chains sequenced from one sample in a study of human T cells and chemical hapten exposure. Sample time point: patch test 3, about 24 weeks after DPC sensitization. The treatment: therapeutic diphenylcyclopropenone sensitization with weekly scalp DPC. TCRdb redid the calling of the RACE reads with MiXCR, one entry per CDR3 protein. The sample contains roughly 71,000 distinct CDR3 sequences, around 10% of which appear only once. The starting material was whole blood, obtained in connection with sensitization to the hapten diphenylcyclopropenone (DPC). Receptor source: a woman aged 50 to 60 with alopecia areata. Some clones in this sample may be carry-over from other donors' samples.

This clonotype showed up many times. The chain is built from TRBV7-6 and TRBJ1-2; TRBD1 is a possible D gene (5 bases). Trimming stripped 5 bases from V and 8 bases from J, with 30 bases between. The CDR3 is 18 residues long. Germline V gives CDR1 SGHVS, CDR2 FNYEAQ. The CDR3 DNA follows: TGTGCCAGCAGCCCGACCCTCGAGCTAGGACAAGCCTCCGTAGGCTACACCTTC. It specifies CASSPTLELGQASVGYTF.

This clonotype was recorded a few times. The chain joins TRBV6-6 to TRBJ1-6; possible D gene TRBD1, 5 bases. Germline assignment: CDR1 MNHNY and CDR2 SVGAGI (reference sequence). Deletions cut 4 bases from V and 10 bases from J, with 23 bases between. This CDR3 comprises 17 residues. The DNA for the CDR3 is TGTGCCAGCAGTTCATCCCCCGGGACCGCGATGCGCTCACCCCTCCACTTT. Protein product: CASSSSPGTAMRSPLHF.

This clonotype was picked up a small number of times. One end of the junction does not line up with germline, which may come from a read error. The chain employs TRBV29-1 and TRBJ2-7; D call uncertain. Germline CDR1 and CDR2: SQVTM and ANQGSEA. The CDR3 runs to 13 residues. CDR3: CGVDLDNSYEQYF. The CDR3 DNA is TGCGGCGTTGACTTGGATAACTCCTACGAGCAGTACTTC.

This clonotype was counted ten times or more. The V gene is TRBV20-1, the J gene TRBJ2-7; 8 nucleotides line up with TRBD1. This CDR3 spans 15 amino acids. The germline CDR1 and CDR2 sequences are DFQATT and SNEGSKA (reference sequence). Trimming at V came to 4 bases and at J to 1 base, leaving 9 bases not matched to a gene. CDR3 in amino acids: CSANSGGSGSYEQYF. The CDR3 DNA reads TGCAGTGCTAATTCAGGGGGCTCTGGGTCCTACGAGCAGTACTTC.

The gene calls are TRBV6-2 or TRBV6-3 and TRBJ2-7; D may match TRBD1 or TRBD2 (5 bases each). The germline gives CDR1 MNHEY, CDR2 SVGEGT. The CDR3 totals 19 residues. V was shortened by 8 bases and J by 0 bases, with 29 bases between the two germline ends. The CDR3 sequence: CASFAKRAWDRIFSYEQYF. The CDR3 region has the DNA TGTGCCAGCTTTGCCAAAAGGGCTTGGGACCGGATATTCTCCTACGAGCAGTACTTC.